The T cell receptor beta chain described here comes from a study of Ad26.COV2.S vaccination and SARS-CoV-2 variants (dated by TCRdb to about 2021). General notes on the study: Vaccine-arm donors were drawn from COV1001, a multicentre, randomized, double-blind, placebo-controlled phase I-IIa trial of Ad26.COV2.S in healthy adults. Trial participants were randomized into five groups of five: low-dose or high-dose Ad26.COV2.S given once or twice, or placebo on both occasions. A total of 32 samples were included in the TCR-sequenced set, comprising around 19 Ad26.COV2.S vaccine recipients, 5 placebo recipients and 8 SARS-CoV-2 convalescent individuals. Dosing of Ad26.COV2.S was intramuscular, at either 5x10^10 or 1x10^11 viral particles, delivered as one shot or as two shots spaced 56 days apart. Investigators did not know the trial group allocation while performing experiments and assessing outcomes. TCRbeta repertoire sequencing served as the tool for gauging how specific and how broad the SARS-CoV-2-reactive T cell receptors were following Ad26.COV2.S vaccination. General study outcomes and caveats: The study was not powered for comparison of responses between vaccine doses or regimens. Higher spike-specific TCR breadth was observed in Ad26.COV2.S recipients than in placebo recipients (P = 0.0014). Vaccine and placebo recipients had similar non-spike TCR breadth, a finding consistent with the vaccine containing only spike. The authors noted that the TCR breadth and depth analyses may have underestimated total T cell responses. After vaccination, substantial breadth of spike-specific CD8+ and CD4+ T cell responses was reported.

According to the study, the label for this sample's treatment or condition signals: approximately 18 received Ad26.COV2.S at low or high dose, single or two shots; five or six received placebo; per-sample allocation not given. Repertoires of vaccine and placebo recipients were sequenced from samples collected on day 63 after the first injection. Between 29 July and 7 August 2020, Cohort 1b enrolled about 27 adults aged 18-55 years at one site in Boston, USA. As a vaccine, Ad26.COV2.S was a replication-incompetent adenovirus type 26 vector that expressed a prefusion-stabilized SARS-CoV-2 spike protein derived from the original Wuhan strain. The immunoSEQ Assay was used to sequence TCRbeta CDR3 regions. After extraction, genomic DNA underwent amplification by bias-controlled multiplex PCR, followed by high-throughput sequencing. In the source study's methods: To quantify the absolute abundance of each unique TCRbeta CDR3 region, sequences were collapsed and filtered. T cell fraction was estimated by normalization of TCRbeta template counts to usable DNA, with usable DNA being measured through amplification of reference genes present in all nucleated cells. Repertoire TCRs were annotated as SARS-CoV-2-specific when V gene, CDR3 amino acid sequence and J gene were exactly matched to a known reactive TCR set. MIRA supplied the reference SARS-CoV-2 TCR set, which was filtered for enrichment in COVID-19-positive ImmuneCODE repertoires so that public or cross-reactive TCRs were removed. Based on the MIRA antigens, annotated TCRs were further analysed at the level of specific ORF or position within ORF. Breadth was defined as annotated unique rearrangements over total unique productive rearrangements; depth was the summed frequency of those rearrangements. TCR breadth was compared between groups using two-sided Wilcoxon rank-sum tests. In its TCRdb copy, this immuneACCESS table keeps in-frame sequences only and misses some clones. Where compared with another copy, unresolved V genes explain less than half of these, and the others have no known cause. V, J and clone size derive from that table, while D and trimming were established from the DNA sequence. The sample has fewer than 600,000 clones on record, about 89% of them singletons. The ten largest clones add up to under 2% of the sample.

V has 6 bases trimmed and J has 4 bases trimmed; junction bases matching no gene number 10. From cysteine to phenylalanine, the CDR3 is 15 amino acids long. Of all the DNA, just the CDR3 is kept, 45 bases in frame from base 1. CDR1 and CDR2 (SQVTM, ANQGSEA) derive from the germline V gene. Remarks on this clone: The target of this receptor is not known. Base-call qualities are not available, and no considerably larger clone is one nucleotide away.

Rearrangement joined TRBV29-1 to TRBJ2-7, with 12 bases aligning to TRBD2. The clonotype originates from a person aged 18-60 years who received the Ad26.COV2.S COVID-19 vaccine or a placebo. The material was peripheral blood, obtained in a trial of Ad26.COV2.S vaccine versus placebo. The CDR3 region has the sequence CSVELLAGGNYEQYF. The DNA is TGCAGCGTCGAACTACTAGCGGGGGGTAATTACGAGCAGTACTTC.